This TCR beta chain was observed in a study of blood T cell repertoires in COVID-19. Across the whole study: From the United States, Italy and Spain came samples of acute and convalescent COVID-19. Sources were T cells, B-cell-depleted T cells, or PBMCs; the material itself was cDNA or gDNA.

Authors' data handling: Scientists estimated how many nucleated cells there were by amplifying reference gene primers. Generated by immunoSEQ multiplex PCR, the TCRdb table keeps only in-frame clones and is missing some. V and J calls and clone size are as listed in that table; D and trimming were resolved from the DNA. The sample contains 250,000 to 350,000 clones, more than 75% of which appear only once. V lost 2 bases, J lost 0 bases, and 11 bases lay in between. The CDR3 has 15 amino acids. Germline CDR1 MNHNS, CDR2 SASEGT. Sequenced input: peripheral blood. The chain couples TRBV6-1 to TRBJ2-7; TRBD1 might be the D (6 bases). This receptor was identified in a woman aged 45-65 years who had recovered from COVID-19. The CDR3 loop is CASSETVRGSYEQYF. The CDR3 DNA reads as TGTGCCAGCAGTGAAACGGTCAGGGGCTCCTACGAGCAGTACTTC.